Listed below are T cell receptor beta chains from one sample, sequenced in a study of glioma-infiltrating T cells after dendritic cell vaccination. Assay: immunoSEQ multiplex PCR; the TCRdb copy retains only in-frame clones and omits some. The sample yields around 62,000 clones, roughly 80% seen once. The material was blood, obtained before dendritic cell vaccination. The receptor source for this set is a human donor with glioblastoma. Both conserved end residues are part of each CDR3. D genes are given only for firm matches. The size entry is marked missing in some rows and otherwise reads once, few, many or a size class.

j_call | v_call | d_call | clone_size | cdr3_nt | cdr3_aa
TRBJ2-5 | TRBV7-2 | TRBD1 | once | TGTGCCAGCAGCGACCGGGACAGGGGGCCAGGGGAGACCCAGTACTTC | CASSDRDRGPGETQYF
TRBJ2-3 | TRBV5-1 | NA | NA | TGCGCCAGCAGCTTGGAGCCATCCACAGATACGCAGTATTTT | CASSLEPSTDTQYF
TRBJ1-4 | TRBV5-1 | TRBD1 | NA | TGCGCCAGCAGCCCTGGTTGGGGACAGCAGAATGAAAAACTGTTTTTT | CASSPGWGQQNEKLFF
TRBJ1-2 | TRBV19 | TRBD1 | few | TGTGCCAGTAGTATCGGACAGGGCCTCTATGGCTACACCTTC | CASSIGQGLYGYTF
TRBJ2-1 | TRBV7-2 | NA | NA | TGTGCCAGCAGCTCCGGCCGGGGAGATTCCTACAATGAGCAGTTCTTC | CASSSGRGDSYNEQFF
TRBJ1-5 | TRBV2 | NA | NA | TGTGCCAGCAACCCAGGAAATTCAGGTCAGCCCCAGCATTTT | CASNPGNSGQPQHF
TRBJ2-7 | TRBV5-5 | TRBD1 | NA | TGTGCCAGCAGCTTAACAGGGGGTATTCCTTACGAGCAGTACTTC | CASSLTGGIPYEQYF
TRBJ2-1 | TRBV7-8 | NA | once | TGTGCCAGCAGCTTACACAATAGGGGATCCCGGAGGGACAATGAGCAGTTCTTC | CASSLHNRGSRRDNEQFF
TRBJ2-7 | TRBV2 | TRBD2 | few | TGTGCCAGCAGTGTCCCAGCGGGGGGTATCTACGAGCAGTACTTC | CASSVPAGGIYEQYF
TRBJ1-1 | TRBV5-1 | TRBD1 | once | TGCGCCAGCAGCTGGGACAGCCTGAACACTGAAGCTTTCTTT | CASSWDSLNTEAFF
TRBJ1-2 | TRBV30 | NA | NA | TGTGCCTGGCCCAAGGAGGGCGCAGGTGGCTACACCTTC | CAWPKEGAGGYTF
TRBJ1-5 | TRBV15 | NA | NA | TGTGCCACCAGGGTGGGGGGGGTAGGCCAGCCCCAGCATTTT | CATRVGGVGQPQHF
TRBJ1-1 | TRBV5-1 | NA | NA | TGCGCCAGCACCACCACCCGAGGGGGAGAAGCTTTCTTT | CASTTTRGGEAFF
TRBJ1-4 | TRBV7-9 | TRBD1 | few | TGTGCCAGCAGAAAAGGGACAGTGGACTCCGGTGAAAAACTGTTTTTT | CASRKGTVDSGEKLFF
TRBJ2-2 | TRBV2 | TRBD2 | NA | TGTGCCAGCAGTGGACGGGGGGGCCACGGGGAGCTGTTTTTT | CASSGRGGHGELFF
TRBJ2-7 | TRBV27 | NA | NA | TGTGCCAGCAGTTTATCCGGCCAGGGGCGGGCCTACGAGCAGTACTTC | CASSLSGQGRAYEQYF
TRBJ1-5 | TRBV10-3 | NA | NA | TGTGCCATCAGCGCAACAGCGGACTGGCAGCCCCAGCATTTT | CAISATADWQPQHF
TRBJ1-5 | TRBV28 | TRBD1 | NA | TGTGCCAGCAGTTTGGGACAGCCCCTCGGTCAGCCCCAGCATTTT | CASSLGQPLGQPQHF
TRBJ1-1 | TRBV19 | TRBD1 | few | TGTGCCAGTAGTAGGACAGGTGGCAACACTGAAGCTTTCTTT | CASSRTGGNTEAFF
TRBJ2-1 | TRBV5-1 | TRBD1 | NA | TGCGCCAGCAGCTCCGGGACAGACAATGAGCAGTTCTTC | CASSSGTDNEQFF
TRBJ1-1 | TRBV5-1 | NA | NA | TGCGCCAGCACCGGGGGCGGGAGAGACAAAACTGAAGCTTTCTTT | CASTGGGRDKTEAFF
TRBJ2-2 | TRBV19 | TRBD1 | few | TGTGCCAGTAGTATTTTCGGCAGGGGGCGTCGCGTCGAACACCGGGAGCTGTTTTTT | CASSIFGRGRRVEHRELFF
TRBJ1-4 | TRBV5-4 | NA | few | TGTGCCAGCAGCTTGGTTTACGGGGAAAAACTGTTTTTT | CASSLVYGEKLFF
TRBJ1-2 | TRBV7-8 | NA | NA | TGTGCCAGCAGCTTATCGAGGGGCGGGGCGCGGGGCTACACCTTC | CASSLSRGGARGYTF
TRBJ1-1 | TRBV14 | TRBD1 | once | TGTGCCAGTGGACAGGGTATGAACACTGAAGCTTTCTTT | CASGQGMNTEAFF
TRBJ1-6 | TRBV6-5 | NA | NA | TGTGCCAGCACCCCCCTTCCAGTTAATAATTCACCCCTCCACTTT | CASTPLPVNNSPLHF
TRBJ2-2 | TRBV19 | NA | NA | TGTGCCAGTAGAACACAGGCTGACACCGGGGAGCTGTTTTTT | CASRTQADTGELFF
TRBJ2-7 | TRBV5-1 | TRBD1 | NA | TGCGCCAGCAGCCCTAGGACAGGGTCAACCTACGAGCAGTACTTC | CASSPRTGSTYEQYF
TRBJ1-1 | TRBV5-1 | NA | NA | TGCGCCAGCAGCTACGAACACGGGGTGACTGAAGCTTTCTTT | CASSYEHGVTEAFF
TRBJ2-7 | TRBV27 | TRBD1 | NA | TGTGCCAGCAGTTTATCGGGGGGGACAGGGGGCTACGAGCAGTACTTC | CASSLSGGTGGYEQYF
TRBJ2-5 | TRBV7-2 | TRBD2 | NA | TGTGCCAGCAGCAGAGCGGGGGGGCTGGAGACCCAGTACTTC | CASSRAGGLETQYF
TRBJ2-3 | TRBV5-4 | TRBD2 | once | TGTGCCAGCAGCCCCACGGGCGGGGGACGCACAGATACGCAGTATTTT | CASSPTGGGRTDTQYF
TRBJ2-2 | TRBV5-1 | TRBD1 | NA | TGCGCCAGCAGCCTGCTGACAGGGGGTCACACCGGGGAGCTGTTTTTT | CASSLLTGGHTGELFF
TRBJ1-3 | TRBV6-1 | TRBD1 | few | TGTGCCAGCAGCCCCAGGGGGCAAGGAAACACCATATATTTT | CASSPRGQGNTIYF
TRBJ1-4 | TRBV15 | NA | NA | TGTGCCACCAGCAGAGATCGAGGTCAGAGTAATGAAAAACTGTTTTTT | CATSRDRGQSNEKLFF
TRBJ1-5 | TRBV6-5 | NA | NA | TGTGCCAGCAGCCCAACGGGGTCAGGGGATCAGCCCCAGCATTTT | CASSPTGSGDQPQHF
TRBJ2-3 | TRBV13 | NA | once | TGTGCCAGCAGCTTAGGCAGGCATCGACCAGATACGCAGTATTTT | CASSLGRHRPDTQYF
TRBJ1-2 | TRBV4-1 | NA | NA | TGCGCCAGCAGCCAAGACAGGGCCCGAAAAACTAACTATGGCTACACCTTC | CASSQDRARKTNYGYTF
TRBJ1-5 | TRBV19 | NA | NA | TGTGCCAGTAACTTACTGATCAATCAGCCCCAGCATTTT | CASNLLINQPQHF
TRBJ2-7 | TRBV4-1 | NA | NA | TGCGCCAGCAGTGCGGCCTCCTACGAGCAGTACTTC | CASSAASYEQYF
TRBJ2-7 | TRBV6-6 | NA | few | TGTGCCAGCAGGCGGTACGAGCAGTACTTC | CASRRYEQYF
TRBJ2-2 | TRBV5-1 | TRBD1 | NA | TGCGCCAGCAGCCTGGACAGGACGAACACCGGGGAGCTGTTTTTT | CASSLDRTNTGELFF
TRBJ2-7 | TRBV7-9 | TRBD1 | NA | TGTGCCAGCAGCTCAAGGGACAGGGCGAGGGTAAGGCAGTACTTC | CASSSRDRARVRQYF
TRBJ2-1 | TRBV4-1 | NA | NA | TGCGCCAGCAGCCAAGGATCCGGGGTTTTTGAGCAGTTCTTC | CASSQGSGVFEQFF
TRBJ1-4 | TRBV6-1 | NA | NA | TGTGCCAGCAGCCGGGGGAGTGGTGAAAAACTGTTTTTT | CASSRGSGEKLFF
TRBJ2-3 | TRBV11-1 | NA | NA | TGTGCCAGCAGCTTTGAGCAGGGGCCAGATACGCAGTATTTT | CASSFEQGPDTQYF
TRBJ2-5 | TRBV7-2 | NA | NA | TGTGCCAGCAGCTTCGTGCTAACCCAGGCAACCCAGTACTTC | CASSFVLTQATQYF